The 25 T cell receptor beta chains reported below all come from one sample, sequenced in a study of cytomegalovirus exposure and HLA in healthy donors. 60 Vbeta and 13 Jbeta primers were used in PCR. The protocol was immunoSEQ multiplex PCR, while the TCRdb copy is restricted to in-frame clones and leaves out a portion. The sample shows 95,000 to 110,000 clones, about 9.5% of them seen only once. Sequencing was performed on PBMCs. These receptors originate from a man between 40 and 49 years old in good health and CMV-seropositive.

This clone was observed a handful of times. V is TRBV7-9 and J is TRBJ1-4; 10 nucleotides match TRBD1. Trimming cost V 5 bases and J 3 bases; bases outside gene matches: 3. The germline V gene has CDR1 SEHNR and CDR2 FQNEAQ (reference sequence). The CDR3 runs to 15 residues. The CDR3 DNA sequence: TGTGCCAGCAGCCCCGGACAGGGGGCTAATGAAAAACTGTTTTTT. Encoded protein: CASSPGQGANEKLFF.

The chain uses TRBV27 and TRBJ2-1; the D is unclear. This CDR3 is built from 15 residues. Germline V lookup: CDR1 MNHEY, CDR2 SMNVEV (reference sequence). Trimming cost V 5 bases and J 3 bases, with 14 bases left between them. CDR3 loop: CASSADGDFYNEQFF. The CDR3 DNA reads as TGTGCCAGCAGTGCAGACGGTGACTTCTACAATGAGCAGTTCTTC.

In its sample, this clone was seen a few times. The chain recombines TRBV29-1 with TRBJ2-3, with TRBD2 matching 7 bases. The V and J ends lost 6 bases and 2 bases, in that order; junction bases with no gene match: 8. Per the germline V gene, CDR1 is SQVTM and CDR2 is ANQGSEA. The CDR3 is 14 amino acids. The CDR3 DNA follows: TGCAGCGTACTACTAGCGACCTCCACAGATACGCAGTATTTT. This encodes CSVLLATSTDTQYF.

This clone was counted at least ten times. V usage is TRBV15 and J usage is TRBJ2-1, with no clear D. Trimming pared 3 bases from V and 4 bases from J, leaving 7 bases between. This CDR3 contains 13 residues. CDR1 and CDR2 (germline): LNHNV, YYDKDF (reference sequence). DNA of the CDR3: TGTGCCACCAGCAGTAACTTGTACAATGAGCAGTTCTTC. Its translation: CATSSNLYNEQFF.

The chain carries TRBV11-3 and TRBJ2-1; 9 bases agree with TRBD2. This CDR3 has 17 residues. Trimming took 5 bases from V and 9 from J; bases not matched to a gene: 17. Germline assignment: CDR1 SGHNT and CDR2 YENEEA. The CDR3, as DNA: TGTGCCAGCAGCGCTTGGGTTGCGGCGGGAGGGCTAAGTGAGCAGTTCTTC. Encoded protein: CASSAWVAAGGLSEQFF.

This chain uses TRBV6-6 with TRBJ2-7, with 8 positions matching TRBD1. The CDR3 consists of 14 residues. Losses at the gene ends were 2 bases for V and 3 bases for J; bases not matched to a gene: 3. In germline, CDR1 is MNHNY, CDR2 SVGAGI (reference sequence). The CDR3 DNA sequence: TGTGCCAGCAGTTACGAGACAGGGGTCTACGAGCAGTACTTC. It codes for CASSYETGVYEQYF.

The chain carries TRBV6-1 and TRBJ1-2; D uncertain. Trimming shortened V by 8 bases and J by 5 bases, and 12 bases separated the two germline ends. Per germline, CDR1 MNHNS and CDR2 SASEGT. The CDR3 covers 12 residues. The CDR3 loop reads CASRGGTYGYTF. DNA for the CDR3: TGTGCCAGCCGGGGTGGAACTTATGGCTACACCTTC.

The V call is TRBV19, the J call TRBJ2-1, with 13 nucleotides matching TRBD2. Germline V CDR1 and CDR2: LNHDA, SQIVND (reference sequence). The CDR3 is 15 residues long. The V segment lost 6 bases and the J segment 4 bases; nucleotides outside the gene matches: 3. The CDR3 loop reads CASSLGLAGYNEQFF. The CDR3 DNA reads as TGTGCCAGTAGCCTGGGACTAGCGGGGTACAATGAGCAGTTCTTC.

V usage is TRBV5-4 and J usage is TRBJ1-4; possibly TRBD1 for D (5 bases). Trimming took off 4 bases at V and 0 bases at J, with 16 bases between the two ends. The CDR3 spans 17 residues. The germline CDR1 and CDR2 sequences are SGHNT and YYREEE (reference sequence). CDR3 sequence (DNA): TGTGCCAGCAGCCATGGCATCGGGACTGCAACTAATGAAAAACTGTTTTTT. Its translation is CASSHGIGTATNEKLFF.

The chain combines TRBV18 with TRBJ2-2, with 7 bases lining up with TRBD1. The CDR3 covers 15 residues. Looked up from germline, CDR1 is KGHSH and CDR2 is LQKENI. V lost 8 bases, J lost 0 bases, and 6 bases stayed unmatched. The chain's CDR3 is CASQKTGSNTGELFF. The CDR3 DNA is TGTGCCAGCCAAAAGACAGGGTCGAACACCGGGGAGCTGTTTTTT.

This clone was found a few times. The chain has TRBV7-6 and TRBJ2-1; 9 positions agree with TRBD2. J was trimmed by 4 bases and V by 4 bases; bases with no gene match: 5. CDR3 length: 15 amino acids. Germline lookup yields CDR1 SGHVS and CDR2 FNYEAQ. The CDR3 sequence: CASSSSSGRYNEQFF. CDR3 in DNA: TGTGCCAGCAGCTCGAGTAGCGGGAGATACAATGAGCAGTTCTTC.

Here the CDR3 reads CASASTGTGYGYTF. The CDR3 nucleotides are TGTGCCAGCGCAAGCACCGGGACAGGCTATGGCTACACCTTC. The V gene is TRBV28, the J gene TRBJ1-2; TRBD1 aligns across 8 bases. Unmatched junction bases numbered 9, after V lost 8 bases and J lost 4 bases. Per germline, CDR1 MDHEN and CDR2 SYDVKM. The CDR3 totals 14 residues.

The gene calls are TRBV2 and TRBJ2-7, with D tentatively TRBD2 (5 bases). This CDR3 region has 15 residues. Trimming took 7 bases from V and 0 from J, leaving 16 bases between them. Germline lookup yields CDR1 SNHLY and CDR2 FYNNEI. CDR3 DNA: TGTGCCAGCACACGACGAGCGGTCTTCTCCTACGAGCAGTACTTC. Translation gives CASTRRAVFSYEQYF.

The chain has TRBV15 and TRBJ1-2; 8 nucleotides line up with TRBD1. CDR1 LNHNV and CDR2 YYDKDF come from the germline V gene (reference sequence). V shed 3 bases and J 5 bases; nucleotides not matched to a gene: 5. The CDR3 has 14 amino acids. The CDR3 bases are TGTGCCACCAGCAGGGAGGACAGGGCTTATGGCTACACCTTC. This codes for CATSREDRAYGYTF.

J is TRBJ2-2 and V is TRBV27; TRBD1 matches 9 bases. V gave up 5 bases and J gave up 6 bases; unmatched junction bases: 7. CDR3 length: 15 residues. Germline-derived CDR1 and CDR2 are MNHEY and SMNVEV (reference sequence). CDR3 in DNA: TGTGCCAGCAGTCGGGAACAGGGGGCACCCGGGGAGCTGTTTTTT. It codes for CASSREQGAPGELFF.

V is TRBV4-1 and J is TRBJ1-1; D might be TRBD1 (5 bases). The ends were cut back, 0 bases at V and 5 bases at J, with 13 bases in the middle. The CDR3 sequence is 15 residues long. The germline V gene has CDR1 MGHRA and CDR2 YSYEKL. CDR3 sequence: CASSQEGQGGTEAFF. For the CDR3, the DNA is TGCGCCAGCAGCCAAGAGGGGCAGGGTGGGACTGAAGCTTTCTTT.

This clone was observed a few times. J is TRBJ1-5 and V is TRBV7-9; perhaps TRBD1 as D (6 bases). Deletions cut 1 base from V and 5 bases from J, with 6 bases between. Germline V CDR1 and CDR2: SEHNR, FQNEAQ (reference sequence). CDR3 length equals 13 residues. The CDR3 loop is CASSLGGHQPQHF. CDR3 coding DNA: TGTGCCAGCAGCTTAGGGGGGCATCAGCCCCAGCATTTT.

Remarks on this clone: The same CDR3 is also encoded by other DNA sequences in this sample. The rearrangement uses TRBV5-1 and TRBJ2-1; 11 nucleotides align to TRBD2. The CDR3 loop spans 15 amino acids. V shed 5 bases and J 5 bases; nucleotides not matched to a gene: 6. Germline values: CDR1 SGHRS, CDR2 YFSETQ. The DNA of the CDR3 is TGCGCCAGCAGGACACTAGCGGGAGATAACAATGAGCAGTTCTTC. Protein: CASRTLAGDNNEQFF.

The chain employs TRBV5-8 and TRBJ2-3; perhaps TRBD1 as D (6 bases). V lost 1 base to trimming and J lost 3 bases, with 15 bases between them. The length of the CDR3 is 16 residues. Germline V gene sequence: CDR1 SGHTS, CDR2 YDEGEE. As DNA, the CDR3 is TGTGCCAGCAGCTTGATCTACAGGGACGGAACAGATACGCAGTATTTT. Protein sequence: CASSLIYRDGTDTQYF.

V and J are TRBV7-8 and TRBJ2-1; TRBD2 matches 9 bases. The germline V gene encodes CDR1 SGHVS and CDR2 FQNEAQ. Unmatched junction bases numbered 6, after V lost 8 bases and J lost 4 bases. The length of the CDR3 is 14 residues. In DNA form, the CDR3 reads TGTGCCAGCGGAAGACTAGCGGTTTACAATGAGCAGTTCTTC. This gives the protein CASGRLAVYNEQFF.

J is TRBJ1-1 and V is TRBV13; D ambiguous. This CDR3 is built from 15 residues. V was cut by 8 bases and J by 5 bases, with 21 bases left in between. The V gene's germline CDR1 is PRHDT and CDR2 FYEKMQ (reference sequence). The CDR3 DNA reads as TGTGCCAGCGCCTCAGTGGCCGGGGTCGGGACTGAAGCTTTCTTT. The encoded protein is CASASVAGVGTEAFF.

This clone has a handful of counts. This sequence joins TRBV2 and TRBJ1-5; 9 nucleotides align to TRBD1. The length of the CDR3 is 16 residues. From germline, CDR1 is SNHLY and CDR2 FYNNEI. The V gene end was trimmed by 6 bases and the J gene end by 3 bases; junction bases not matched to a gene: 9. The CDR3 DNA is TGTGCCAGCAGACGGGACAGGGAATTACACAATCAGCCCCAGCATTTT. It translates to CASRRDRELHNQPQHF.

CDR3 in DNA: TGCAGCGTTGTAAGGGGGCTCCCCCCAGATACGCAGTATTTT. This translates into CSVVRGLPPDTQYF. The chain is built from TRBV29-1 and TRBJ2-3; 7 positions match TRBD1. CDR3 length equals 14 residues. The V segment lost 4 bases and the J segment 4 bases; nucleotides outside the gene matches: 8. In germline, CDR1 is SQVTM, CDR2 ANQGSEA.

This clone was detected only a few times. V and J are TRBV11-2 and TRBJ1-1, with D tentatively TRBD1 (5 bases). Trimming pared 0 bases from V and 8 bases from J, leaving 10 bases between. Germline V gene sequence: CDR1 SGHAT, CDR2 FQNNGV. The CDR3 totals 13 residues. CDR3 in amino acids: CASSLDAGPEAFF. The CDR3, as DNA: TGTGCCAGCAGCTTAGATGCAGGGCCAGAAGCTTTCTTT.

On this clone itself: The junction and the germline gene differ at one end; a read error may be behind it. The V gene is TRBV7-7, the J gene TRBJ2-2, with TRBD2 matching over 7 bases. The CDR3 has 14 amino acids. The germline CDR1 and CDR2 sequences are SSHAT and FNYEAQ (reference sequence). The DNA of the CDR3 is TGTGCTAGCAGCCAAACGCGGGGGACCGGGGAGCTGTTTTTT. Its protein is CASSQTRGTGELFF.